The 19 T cell receptor beta chains listed next were all sequenced from one sample in a study of T cells after yellow fever vaccination. Each CDR3 protein is one row after TCRdb ran MiXCR on the 5' RACE reads. The sample has roughly 120,000 distinct CDR3 sequences; 6% to 8% are singletons. Sample: CD4+ T cells sorted from PBMCs, taken 9 to 11 days after the first yellow fever vaccination. The receptors shown here come from a man between 18 and 29 years old who received the YFV17D yellow fever vaccine.

This clonotype was recorded at least ten times. V usage is TRBV5-1 and J usage is TRBJ2-3, with TRBD2 identical over 14 bases. The V gene's germline CDR1 is SGHRS and CDR2 YFSETQ. This CDR3 is built from 18 residues. Trimming at V came to 4 bases and at J to 1 base, leaving 8 bases not matched to a gene. The CDR3 DNA reads TGCGCCAGCAGCCCCGGGACTAGCGGGGGCCGTGGCACAGATACGCAGTATTTT. Translated, it gives CASSPGTSGGRGTDTQYF.

This clonotype has a handful of counts. The chain couples TRBV18 to TRBJ1-2; possibly TRBD1 for D (6 bases). Germline CDR1 is KGHSH and CDR2 is LQKENI. The V and J ends lost 5 bases and 8 bases respectively, with 15 bases between them. This CDR3 comprises 13 residues. The chain's CDR3 is CASSLQGVSGYTF. CDR3 nucleotide sequence: TGTGCCAGCTCATTACAGGGTGTAAGCGGCTACACCTTC. Filled out from reference TRBV18 and TRBJ1-2, the complete variable domain reads NAGVMQNPRHLVRRRGQEARLRCSPMKGHSHVYWYRQLPEEGLKFMVYLQKENIIDESGMPKERFSAEFPKEGPSILRIQQVVRGDSAAYFCASSLQGVSGYTFGSGTRLTVV.

This clonotype was observed many times. The gene calls are TRBV3-1 and TRBJ2-1; 8 bases align to TRBD2. The CDR3 loop spans 15 amino acids. Trimming cost V 7 bases and J 1 base; bases outside gene matches: 6. CDR1 is LGHDT, CDR2 YNNKEL, per germline (reference sequence). CDR3 in amino acids: CASTHSGGSYNEQFF. DNA for the CDR3: TGTGCCAGCACCCACTCGGGGGGGTCCTACAATGAGCAGTTCTTC.

This clonotype was seen more than once but under ten times. V usage is TRBV12-3 or TRBV12-4 and J usage is TRBJ2-4; D is possibly TRBD2 (5 bases). V was shortened by 3 bases and J by 0 bases, with 6 bases between the two germline ends. The CDR3 has 14 residues. The CDR3 DNA follows: TGTGCCAGCAGTTTCGGGGAAGCCAAAAACATTCAGTACTTC. Translating gives CASSFGEAKNIQYF.

The rearrangement uses TRBV5-4 and TRBJ2-3; 10 bases match TRBD2. Germline V gene data show CDR1 as SGHNT and CDR2 as YYREEE (reference sequence). CDR3 length equals 15 residues. J lost 7 bases, V lost 0 bases, and 5 bases had no gene match. The CDR3 coding sequence is TGTGCCAGCAGCTTGGATCAGCGGGGGGGCCATACGCAGTATTTT. The encoded protein is CASSLDQRGGHTQYF.

At least ten counts were recorded for this clonotype. This sequence joins TRBV6-1 and TRBJ1-5; D is perhaps TRBD1 (5 bases). V gave up 1 base and J gave up 6 bases, with 10 bases separating them. This CDR3 is built from 14 residues. Germline V lookup: CDR1 MNHNS, CDR2 SASEGT. In DNA, the CDR3 is TGTGCCAGCAGTGAAGTGGGAAGGGGTCAGCCCCAGCATTTT. The encoded protein is CASSEVGRGQPQHF.

The chain carries TRBV18 and TRBJ2-3; no definite D call. The V and J ends lost 0 bases and 5 bases respectively, with 9 bases between them. Germline V gives CDR1 KGHSH, CDR2 LQKENI. The CDR3 is 14 residues long. For the CDR3, the DNA is TGTGCCAGCTCACCACCGGGTGGGCAAGATACGCAGTATTTT. Protein: CASSPPGGQDTQYF.

This chain uses TRBV20-1 with TRBJ1-1, with 8 bases identical to TRBD1. The CDR3 runs to 14 residues. Per germline, CDR1 DFQATT and CDR2 SNEGSKA (reference sequence). The ends lost 0 bases at V and 5 bases at J; junction bases unmatched: 5. The CDR3 reads CSARDWTGRTEAFF. CDR3 nucleotide sequence: TGCAGTGCTAGAGATTGGACAGGGAGGACTGAAGCTTTCTTT.

This clonotype was counted ten times or more. The chain employs TRBV5-1 and TRBJ2-3, with 10 bases identical to TRBD2. From germline, CDR1 is SGHRS and CDR2 YFSETQ. J lost 2 bases, V lost 6 bases, and 9 bases had no gene match. This CDR3 comprises 16 residues. The chain's CDR3 is CASNFGLAGATDTQYF. In nucleotides, the CDR3 is TGCGCCAGCAATTTCGGGCTAGCGGGGGCCACAGATACGCAGTATTTT.

The CDR3 DNA sequence: TGCAGTGCGACCGACTTCTTACAGGGGTTGAGTCAGCCCCAGCATTTT. The encoded protein is CSATDFLQGLSQPQHF. V gene TRBV20-1 combines with J gene TRBJ1-5; the match to TRBD1 covers 7 bases. The J segment lost 6 bases and the V segment lost 6 bases, leaving 17 bases of the junction unmatched. The CDR3 is 16 residues long. The V gene's germline CDR1 is DFQATT and CDR2 SNEGSKA (reference sequence).

This clonotype occurred many times. This chain connects TRBV5-5 to TRBJ1-1, with a weak D call TRBD1 (6 bases). The CDR3 loop spans 15 amino acids. Germline V gene data show CDR1 as SGHKS and CDR2 as YYEKEE (reference sequence). Trimming took off 4 bases at V and 0 bases at J, with 13 bases between the two ends. CDR3 in DNA: TGTGCCAGCAGCCGCCCTAGGGGGATGAACACTGAAGCTTTCTTT. Translating it yields CASSRPRGMNTEAFF.

This clonotype showed up many times. The V gene is TRBV7-2, the J gene TRBJ2-1; the match to TRBD2 covers 15 bases. Trimming at V came to 5 bases and at J to 10 bases, leaving 9 bases not matched to a gene. The CDR3 extends over 16 amino acids. Germline CDR1 and CDR2: SGHTA and FQGNSA. This chain's CDR3 is CASSPRTSGGAWEQFF. The CDR3 nucleotides are TGTGCCAGCAGCCCACGGACTAGCGGGGGGGCTTGGGAGCAGTTCTTC.

This clonotype occurred many times. The chain uses TRBV5-1 and TRBJ2-3, with D possibly matching TRBD2 (6 bases). Germline CDR1 is SGHRS and CDR2 is YFSETQ. V lost 0 bases and J lost 2, with 10 bases in between. The CDR3 runs 15 residues. CDR3 region: CASSLETGVTDTQYF. The CDR3 region has the DNA TGCGCCAGCAGCTTGGAGACGGGGGTCACAGATACGCAGTATTTT.

This clonotype was observed many times. This chain joins TRBV4-2 and TRBJ2-3; the D gene is possibly TRBD2 (6 bases). The CDR3 is 16 amino acids. Germline V lookup: CDR1 LGHNA, CDR2 YNFKEQ. Between the trimmed V and J ends, which lost 0 bases and 4 bases, there was a span of 14 bases. The CDR3 DNA reads as TGTGCCAGCAGCCAAGATTTTGGGGGGAGGTCAGATACGCAGTATTTT. Protein sequence: CASSQDFGGRSDTQYF.

This clonotype was found many times. This sequence joins TRBV7-2 and TRBJ2-3; 11 bases are shared with TRBD2. The trim removed 5 bases at V and 5 bases at J, leaving 6 bases unmatched. CDR1 SGHTA and CDR2 FQGNSA come from the germline V gene. This CDR3 spans 15 amino acids. In nucleotides, the CDR3 is TGTGCCAGCAGCAAAACCGGGACTAGCGGAGATACGCAGTATTTT. It specifies CASSKTGTSGDTQYF.

There are many counts of this clonotype. The chain joins TRBV7-2 to TRBJ2-5, with D perhaps matching TRBD2 (5 bases). The CDR3 is made up of 14 amino acids. Germline V gene lookup returns CDR1 SGHTA and CDR2 FQGNSA. Trimming took off 5 bases at V and 1 base at J, with 11 bases between the two ends. As DNA, the CDR3 is TGTGCCAGCAGCCTGGAGGTTCTCCAAGAGACCCAGTACTTC. Translated, it gives CASSLEVLQETQYF.

The CDR3 here is CASSRLPDIQYF. In nucleotides, the CDR3 is TGTGCCAGCAGCCGGTTACCAGATATTCAGTACTTC. The rearrangement links TRBV3-1 to TRBJ2-4; D is undetermined. V lost 4 bases and J lost 10, with 11 bases in between. This CDR3 has 12 amino acids. Germline V lookup: CDR1 LGHDT, CDR2 YNNKEL (reference sequence).

This clonotype showed up many times. CDR3 loop: CASNLPVAGGLEQFF. The DNA for the CDR3 is TGTGCCAGCAACCTTCCCGTAGCGGGGGGGCTGGAGCAGTTCTTC. The V call is TRBV7-2, the J call TRBJ2-1; TRBD2 matches at 11 bases. Germline-derived CDR1 and CDR2 are SGHTA and FQGNSA. Trimming at V came to 7 bases and at J to 10 bases, leaving 12 bases not matched to a gene. This CDR3 region has 15 residues.

This clonotype was observed at least ten times. The chain links TRBV4-2 to TRBJ2-5; D remains unclear. V dropped 0 bases and J dropped 2 bases, with 7 bases sitting between them. The CDR3 loop spans 14 amino acids. CDR1 is LGHNA, CDR2 YNFKEQ, per germline. The CDR3 DNA sequence: TGTGCCAGCAGCCAAGATTCAGCGCAAGAGACCCAGTACTTC. Its translation: CASSQDSAQETQYF.